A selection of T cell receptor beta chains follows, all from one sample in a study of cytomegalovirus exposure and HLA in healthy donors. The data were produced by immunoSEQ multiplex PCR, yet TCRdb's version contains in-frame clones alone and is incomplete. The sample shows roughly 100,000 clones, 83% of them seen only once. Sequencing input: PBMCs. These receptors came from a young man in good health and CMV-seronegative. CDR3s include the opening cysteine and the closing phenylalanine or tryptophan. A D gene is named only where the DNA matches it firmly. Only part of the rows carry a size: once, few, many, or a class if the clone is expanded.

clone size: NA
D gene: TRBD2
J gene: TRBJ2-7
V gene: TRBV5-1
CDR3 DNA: TGCGCCAGCCCCTGGACTAGCGGGAGCCCAAGCTCCTACGAGCAGTACTTC
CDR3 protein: CASPWTSGSPSSYEQYF

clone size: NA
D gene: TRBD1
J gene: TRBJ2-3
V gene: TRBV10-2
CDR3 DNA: TGCGCCAGCAGGCCGGGACAGGGTAGCACAGATACGCAGTATTTT
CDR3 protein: CASRPGQGSTDTQYF

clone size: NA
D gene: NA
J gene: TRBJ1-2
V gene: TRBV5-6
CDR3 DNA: TGTGCCAGCAGCCTAGACAGAATCTATGGCTACACCTTC
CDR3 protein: CASSLDRIYGYTF

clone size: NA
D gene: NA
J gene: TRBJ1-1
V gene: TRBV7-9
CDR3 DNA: TGTGCCAGCAGCCCCAATGGGGAGAGGTTAACTGAAGCTTTCTTT
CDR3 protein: CASSPNGERLTEAFF

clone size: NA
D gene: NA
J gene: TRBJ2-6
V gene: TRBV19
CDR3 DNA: TGTGCCAGTTGGACAGATAGCTCTGGGGCCAACGTCCTGACTTTC
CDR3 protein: CASWTDSSGANVLTF

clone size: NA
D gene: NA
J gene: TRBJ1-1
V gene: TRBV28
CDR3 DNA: TGTGCCAGCAGTTTATGGGGAGGGGGGAACACTGAAGCTTTCTTT
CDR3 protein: CASSLWGGGNTEAFF

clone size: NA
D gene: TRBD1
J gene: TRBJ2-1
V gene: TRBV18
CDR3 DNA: TGTGCCAGCTCACCGGACAGGAGCTCCTACAATGAGCAGTTCTTC
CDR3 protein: CASSPDRSSYNEQFF

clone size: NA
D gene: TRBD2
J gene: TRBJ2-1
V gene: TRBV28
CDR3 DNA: TGTGCCAGCACAGGACTAGCGGGGTCCTACAATGAGCAGTTCTTC
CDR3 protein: CASTGLAGSYNEQFF

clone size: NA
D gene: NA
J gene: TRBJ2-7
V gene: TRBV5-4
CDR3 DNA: TGTGCCAGCAGCTCCATCCACGGACCTCAGGGCAACGAGCAGTACTTC
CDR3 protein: CASSSIHGPQGNEQYF

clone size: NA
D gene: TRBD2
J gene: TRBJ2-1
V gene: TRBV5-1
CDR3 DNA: TGCGCCAGCAGCCAACTAGCGGGAGGTTGGGAGCAGTTCTTC
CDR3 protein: CASSQLAGGWEQFF

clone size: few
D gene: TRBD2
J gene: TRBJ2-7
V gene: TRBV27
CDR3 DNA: TGTGCCAGCAGACGGGGAACGGGAGGGCCCTACGAGCAGTACTTC
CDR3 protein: CASRRGTGGPYEQYF

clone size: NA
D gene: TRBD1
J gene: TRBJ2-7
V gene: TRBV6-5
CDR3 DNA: TGTGCCAGCAGCCTTCGGACAGGCACGAACGAGCAGTACTTC
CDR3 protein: CASSLRTGTNEQYF

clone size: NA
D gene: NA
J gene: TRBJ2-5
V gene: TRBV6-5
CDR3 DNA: TGTGCCAGCAGTGGGGGGGACAGGACGGAGACCCAGTACTTC
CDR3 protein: CASSGGDRTETQYF

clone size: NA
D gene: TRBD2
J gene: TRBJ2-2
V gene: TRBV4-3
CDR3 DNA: TGCGCCAGCAGCCACGCTGGACTAGCGGGTTTCAACACCGGGGAGCTGTTTTTT
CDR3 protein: CASSHAGLAGFNTGELFF

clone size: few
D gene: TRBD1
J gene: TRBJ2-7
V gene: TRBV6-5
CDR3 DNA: TGTGCCAGCAGTACCACAGGGGCATCCCACGAGCAGTACTTC
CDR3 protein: CASSTTGASHEQYF

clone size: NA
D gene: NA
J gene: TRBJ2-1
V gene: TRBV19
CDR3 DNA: TGTGCCAGTAGTCTACGACAGAAAGTACTTCACAATGAGCAGTTCTTC
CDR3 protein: CASSLRQKVLHNEQFF

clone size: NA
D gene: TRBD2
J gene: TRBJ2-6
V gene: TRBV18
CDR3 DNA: TGTGCCAGCTCACCTAGTTGGAGCCTAGCGGGTTTCTCTGGGGCCAACGTCCTGACTTTC
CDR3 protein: CASSPSWSLAGFSGANVLTF

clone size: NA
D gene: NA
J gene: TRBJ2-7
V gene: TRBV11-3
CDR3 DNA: TGTGCCAGCAGCTTAGATCGAGGTCTTTCCTACGAGCAGTACTTC
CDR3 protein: CASSLDRGLSYEQYF

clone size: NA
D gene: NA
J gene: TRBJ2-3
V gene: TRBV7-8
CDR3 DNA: TGTGCCAGCAGCTACACAGGTCAGGGTACGCAGTATTTT
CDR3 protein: CASSYTGQGTQYF

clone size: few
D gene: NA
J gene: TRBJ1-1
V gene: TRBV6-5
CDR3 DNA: TGTGCCAGCAGGGACCCGGGGGGGAAGATTGAAGCTTTCTTT
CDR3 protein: CASRDPGGKIEAFF

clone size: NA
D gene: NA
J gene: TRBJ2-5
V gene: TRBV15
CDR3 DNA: TGTGCCACCAGCAGGGTAGCGTTGGGGGGAGAGACCCAGTACTTC
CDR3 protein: CATSRVALGGETQYF

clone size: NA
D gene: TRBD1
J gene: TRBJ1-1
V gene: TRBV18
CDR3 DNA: TGTGCCAGCTCACTTACAGGGGTCGCTGAAGCTTTCTTT
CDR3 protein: CASSLTGVAEAFF

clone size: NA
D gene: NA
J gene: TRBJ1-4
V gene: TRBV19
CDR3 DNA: TGTGCCAGTAGTTCATCGAAAATGGGCCTCGAAAAACTGTTTTTT
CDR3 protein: CASSSSKMGLEKLFF

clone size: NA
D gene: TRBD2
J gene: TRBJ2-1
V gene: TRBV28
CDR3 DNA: TGTGCCAGCAGTCCCTCAGCGGGAGGGCTCCACAATGAGCAGTTCTTC
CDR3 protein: CASSPSAGGLHNEQFF

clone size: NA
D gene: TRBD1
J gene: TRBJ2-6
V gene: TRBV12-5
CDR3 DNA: TGTGCTAGTGGTTGGACCTTGGACAGGGGGGACTCTGGGGCCAACGTCCTGACTTTC
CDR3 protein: CASGWTLDRGDSGANVLTF

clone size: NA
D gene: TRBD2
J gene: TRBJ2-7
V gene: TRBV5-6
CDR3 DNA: TGTGCCAGCAGCCAGAGTCACCCTAGCGGGAAGGTAGCCTACGAGCAGTACTTC
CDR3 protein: CASSQSHPSGKVAYEQYF

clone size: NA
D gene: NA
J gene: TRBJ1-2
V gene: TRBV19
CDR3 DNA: TGTGCCAGTAGTATGGACAGCCGGGGTTTTGGGGGCTACACCTTC
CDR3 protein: CASSMDSRGFGGYTF

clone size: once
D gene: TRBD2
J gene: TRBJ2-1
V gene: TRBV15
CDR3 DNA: TGTGCCACCAGCAGGGGGCTAGCGGACCACAATGAGCAGTTCTTC
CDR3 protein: CATSRGLADHNEQFF

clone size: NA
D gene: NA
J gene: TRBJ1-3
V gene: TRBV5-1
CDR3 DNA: TGCGCCAGCACGCTCGGGGGCTCTGGAAACACCATATATTTT
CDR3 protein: CASTLGGSGNTIYF

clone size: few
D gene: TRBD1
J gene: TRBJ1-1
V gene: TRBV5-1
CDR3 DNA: TGCGCCAGCAGCTTGGAGGGACAGCTGAACACTGAAGCTTTCTTT
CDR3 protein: CASSLEGQLNTEAFF

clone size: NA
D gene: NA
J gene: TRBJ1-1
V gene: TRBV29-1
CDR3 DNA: TGCAGCGTTGAAGTGTTAACTAGTGAAGCTTTCTTT
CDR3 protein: CSVEVLTSEAFF

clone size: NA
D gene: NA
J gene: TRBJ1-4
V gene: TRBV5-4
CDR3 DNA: TGTGCCAGCAGCCCCGAGCTAGCAACTAATGAAAAACTGTTTTTT
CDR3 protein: CASSPELATNEKLFF

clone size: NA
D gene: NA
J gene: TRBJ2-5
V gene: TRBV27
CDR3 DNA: TGTGCCAGCAGTTTCTCCGGGGTTCTCGGGAAGGCGAAGACCCAGTACTTC
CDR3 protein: CASSFSGVLGKAKTQYF